A single sample is the source of the 3 T cell receptor beta chains below, sequenced in a study of T cells in Graves' hyperthyroidism and ophthalmopathy. Authors of the study amplified TCR beta CDR3 regions from RNA transcripts. TCR CDR3 regions were first amplified by RT-PCR with HTBI primers. From the multiplex PCR reads, TCRdb called clonotypes with MiXCR, one entry per CDR3 protein. The sample consists of hundreds of thousands of distinct CDR3 sequences, over 35% of them appearing once. The sequenced material came from blood. The receptors were gathered from a woman aged 40 to 50 with Graves' hyperthyroidism.

The chain joins TRBV10-3 to TRBJ1-6, with D perhaps TRBD1 (5 bases). Trimming took 10 bases from V and 10 from J, leaving 20 bases between them. Germline CDR1 reads ENHRY; CDR2 reads SYGVKD. The CDR3 spans 14 residues. CDR3 DNA: TGTGCCAGCGGAGACCCGAACGGGGGGTCACCCCTCCACTTT. Amino acid sequence: CASGDPNGGSPLHF.

The rearrangement uses TRBV19 and TRBJ1-1; D possibly corresponds to TRBD1 (5 bases). Germline-derived CDR1 and CDR2 are LNHDA and SQIVND (reference sequence). Trimming removed 6 bases at V and 7 bases at J, with 15 bases between. The CDR3 spans 13 residues. In nucleotides, the CDR3 is TGTGCCAGTAGGGGGGTGGCAGAGCGTGAAGCTTTCTTT. It codes for CASRGVAEREAFF. Supplemented by reference TRBV19 and TRBJ1-1, the full variable domain reads DGGITQSPKYLFRKEGQNVTLSCEQNLNHDAMYWYRQDPGQGLRLIYYSQIVNDFQKGDIAEGYSVSREKKESFPLTVTSAQKNPTAFYLCASRGVAEREAFFGQGTRLTVV.

This clonotype was observed at least ten times. The J gene is TRBJ2-7, the V gene TRBV15; D possibly corresponds to TRBD2 (6 bases). Trimming shortened V by 0 bases and J by 5 bases, and 14 bases separated the two germline ends. The CDR3 is 15 residues long. Germline CDR1 LNHNV, CDR2 YYDKDF (reference sequence). The chain's CDR3 is CATSRDRRGSDEQYF. CDR3 nucleotide sequence: TGTGCCACCAGCAGAGATCGTCGGGGGAGCGACGAGCAGTACTTC.